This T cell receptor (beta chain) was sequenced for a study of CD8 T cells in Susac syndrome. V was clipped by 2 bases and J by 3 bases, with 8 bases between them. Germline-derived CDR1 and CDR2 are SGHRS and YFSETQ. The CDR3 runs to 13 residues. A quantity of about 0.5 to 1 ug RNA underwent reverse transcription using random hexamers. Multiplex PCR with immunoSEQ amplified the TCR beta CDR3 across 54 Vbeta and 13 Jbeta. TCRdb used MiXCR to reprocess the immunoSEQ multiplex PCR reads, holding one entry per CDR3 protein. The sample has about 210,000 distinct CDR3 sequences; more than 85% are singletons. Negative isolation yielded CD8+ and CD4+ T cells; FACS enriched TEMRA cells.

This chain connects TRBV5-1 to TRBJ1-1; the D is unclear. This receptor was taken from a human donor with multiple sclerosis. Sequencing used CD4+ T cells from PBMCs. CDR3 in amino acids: CASSLNGYTEAFF. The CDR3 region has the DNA TGCGCCAGCAGCTTAAATGGGTACACTGAAGCTTTCTTT.